The clone carrying this T cell receptor (beta chain) was seen a few times. No antigen is known for it. The sample belongs to a study of identical twins. With template switching, a universal primer site was added, and the cDNA carried unique molecular identifiers. TCRdb passed the 5' RACE reads through MiXCR, listing each CDR3 protein once. The repertoire holds 250,000 to 300,000 distinct CDR3 sequences, roughly 8% seen once, with less than 4% in the top ten. The study, taken as a whole, reports: Interpretation of the results relied on cross-sectional statistical analysis and not on following the same donors. Among monozygotic twins, out-of-frame TCR alpha sharing exceeded what models predicted. Fewer insertions marked abundant cord blood beta clonotypes; young adult naive trended weakly, memory not at all.

This sample also belongs to another study, concerning yellow fever vaccine responses in identical twins.

Material: CD8+ T cells sorted from blood. The source is a woman aged 18-29 years in good health.

In DNA form, the CDR3 reads TGTGCCAGCAGCTTGGTGACGGAGACCCAGTACTTC. Translating it yields CASSLVTETQYF. V is TRBV5-6 and J is TRBJ2-5; D is undetermined. The germline V gene has CDR1 SGHDT and CDR2 YYEEEE. Trimming took off 0 bases at V and 5 bases at J, with 5 bases between the two ends. The CDR3 is made up of 12 amino acids.